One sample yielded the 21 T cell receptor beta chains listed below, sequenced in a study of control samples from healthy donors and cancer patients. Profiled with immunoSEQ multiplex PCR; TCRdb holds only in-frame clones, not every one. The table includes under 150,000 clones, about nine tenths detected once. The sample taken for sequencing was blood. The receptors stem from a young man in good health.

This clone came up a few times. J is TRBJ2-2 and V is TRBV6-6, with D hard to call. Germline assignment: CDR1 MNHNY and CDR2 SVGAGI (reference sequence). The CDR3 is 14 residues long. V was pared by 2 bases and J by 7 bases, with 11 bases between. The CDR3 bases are TGTGCCAGCAGTTACACCTTGACCGGCGGGGAGCTGTTTTTT. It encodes CASSYTLTGGELFF.

The CDR3 sequence is CASTPGGSPLHF. The CDR3 DNA reads as TGTGCCAGCACCCCCGGGGGATCACCCCTCCACTTT. This chain links TRBV28 with TRBJ1-6; D is possibly TRBD1 (5 bases). CDR1 and CDR2 from the germline V gene are MDHEN and SYDVKM. V lost 7 bases and J lost 10, with 11 bases in between. The CDR3 runs to 12 residues.

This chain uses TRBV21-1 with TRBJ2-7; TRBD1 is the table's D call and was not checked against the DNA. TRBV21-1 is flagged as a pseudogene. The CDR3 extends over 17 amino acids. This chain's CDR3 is CASSKEGGQGGPYEQYF. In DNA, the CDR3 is TGTGCCAGCAGCAAAGAAGGCGGACAGGGTGGGCCCTACGAGCAGTACTTC.

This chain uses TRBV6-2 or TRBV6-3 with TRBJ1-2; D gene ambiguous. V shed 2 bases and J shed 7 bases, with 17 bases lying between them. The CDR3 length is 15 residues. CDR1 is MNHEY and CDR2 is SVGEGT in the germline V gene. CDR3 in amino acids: CASSYRWGSGVGYTF. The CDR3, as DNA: TGTGCCAGCAGTTACAGGTGGGGATCTGGCGTTGGCTACACCTTC.

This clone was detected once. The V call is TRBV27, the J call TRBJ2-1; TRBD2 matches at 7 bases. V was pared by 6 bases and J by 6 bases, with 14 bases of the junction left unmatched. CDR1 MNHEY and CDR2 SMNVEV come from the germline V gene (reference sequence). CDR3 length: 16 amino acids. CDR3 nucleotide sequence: TGTGCCAGCAGATATTCGTTGGCGGGAGCTGGCAATGAGCAGTTCTTC. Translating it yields CASRYSLAGAGNEQFF.

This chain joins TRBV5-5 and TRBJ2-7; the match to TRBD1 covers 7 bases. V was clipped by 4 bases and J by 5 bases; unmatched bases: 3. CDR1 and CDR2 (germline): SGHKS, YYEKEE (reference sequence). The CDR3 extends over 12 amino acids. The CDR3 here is CASSETGHEQYF. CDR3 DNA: TGTGCCAGCAGCGAGACAGGGCACGAGCAGTACTTC.

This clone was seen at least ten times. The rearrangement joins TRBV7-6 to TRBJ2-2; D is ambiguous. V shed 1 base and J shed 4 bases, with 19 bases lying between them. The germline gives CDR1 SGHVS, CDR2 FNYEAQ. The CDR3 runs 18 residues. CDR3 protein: CASSLVQVGYSSTGELFF. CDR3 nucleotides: TGTGCCAGCAGCTTAGTTCAGGTCGGGTACAGCTCCACCGGGGAGCTGTTTTTT.

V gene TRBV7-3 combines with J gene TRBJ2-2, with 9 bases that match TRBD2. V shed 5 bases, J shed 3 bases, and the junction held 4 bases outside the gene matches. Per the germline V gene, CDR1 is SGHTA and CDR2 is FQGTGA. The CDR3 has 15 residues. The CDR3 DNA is TGTGCCAGCAGCCAGACTAGCGGCTACACCGGGGAGCTGTTTTTT. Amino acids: CASSQTSGYTGELFF.

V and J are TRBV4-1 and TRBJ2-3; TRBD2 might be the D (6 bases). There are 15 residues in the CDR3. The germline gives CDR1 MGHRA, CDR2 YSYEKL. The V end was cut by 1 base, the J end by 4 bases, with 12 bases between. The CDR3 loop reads CASSQVGRRADTQYF. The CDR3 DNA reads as TGCGCCAGCAGCCAAGTTGGTAGGAGGGCAGATACGCAGTATTTT.

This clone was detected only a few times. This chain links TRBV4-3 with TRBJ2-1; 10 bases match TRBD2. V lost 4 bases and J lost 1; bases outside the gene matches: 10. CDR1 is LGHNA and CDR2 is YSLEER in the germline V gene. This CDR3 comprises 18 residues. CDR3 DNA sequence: TGCGCCAGCAGCCCGTACCTAGCGGGAGACCGGTCCTACAATGAGCAGTTCTTC. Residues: CASSPYLAGDRSYNEQFF.

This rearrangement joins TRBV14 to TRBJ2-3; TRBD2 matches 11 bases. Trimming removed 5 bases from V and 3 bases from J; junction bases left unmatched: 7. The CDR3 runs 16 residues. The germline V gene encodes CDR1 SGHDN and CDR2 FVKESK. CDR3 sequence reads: CASSSLAGGLTDTQYF. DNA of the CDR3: TGTGCCAGCAGCTCCTTAGCGGGGGGGCTGACAGATACGCAGTATTTT.

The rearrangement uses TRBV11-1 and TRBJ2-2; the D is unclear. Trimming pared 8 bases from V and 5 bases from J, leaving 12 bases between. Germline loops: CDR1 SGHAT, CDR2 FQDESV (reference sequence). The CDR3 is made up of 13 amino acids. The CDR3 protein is CASLVVGTGELFF. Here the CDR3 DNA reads TGTGCCAGCCTCGTTGTGGGAACCGGGGAGCTGTTTTTT.

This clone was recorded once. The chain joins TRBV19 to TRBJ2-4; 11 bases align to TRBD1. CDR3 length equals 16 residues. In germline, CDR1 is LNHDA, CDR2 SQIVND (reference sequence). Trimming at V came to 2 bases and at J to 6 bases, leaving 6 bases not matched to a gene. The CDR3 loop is CASSIPGQGGGNIQYF. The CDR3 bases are TGTGCCAGTAGTATACCGGGACAGGGGGGAGGAAACATTCAGTACTTC.

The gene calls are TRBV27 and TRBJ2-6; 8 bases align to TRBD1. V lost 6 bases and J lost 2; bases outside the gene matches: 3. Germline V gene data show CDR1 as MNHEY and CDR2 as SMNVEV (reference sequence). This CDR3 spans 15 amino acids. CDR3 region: CASSFRGPGANVLTF. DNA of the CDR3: TGTGCCAGCAGCTTCAGGGGGCCTGGGGCCAACGTCCTGACTTTC.

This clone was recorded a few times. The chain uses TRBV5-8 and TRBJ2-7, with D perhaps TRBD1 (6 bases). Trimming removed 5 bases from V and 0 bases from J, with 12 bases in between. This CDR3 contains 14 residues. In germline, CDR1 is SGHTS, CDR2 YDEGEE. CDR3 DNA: TGTGCCAGCAGGGGGCAGGGGAACTCCTACGAGCAGTACTTC. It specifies CASRGQGNSYEQYF.

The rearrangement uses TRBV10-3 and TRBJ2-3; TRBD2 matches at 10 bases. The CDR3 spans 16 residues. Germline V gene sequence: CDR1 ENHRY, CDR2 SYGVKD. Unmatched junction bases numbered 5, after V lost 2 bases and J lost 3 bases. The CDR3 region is CAISEGLAGDTDTQYF. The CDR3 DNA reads TGTGCCATCAGTGAGGGGCTAGCGGGAGATACAGATACGCAGTATTTT.

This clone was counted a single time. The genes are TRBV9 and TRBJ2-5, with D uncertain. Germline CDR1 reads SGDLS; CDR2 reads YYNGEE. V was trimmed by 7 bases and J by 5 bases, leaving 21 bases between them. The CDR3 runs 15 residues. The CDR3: CASGLWGGNGETQYF. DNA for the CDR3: TGTGCCAGCGGGCTTTGGGGTGGGAATGGGGAGACCCAGTACTTC.

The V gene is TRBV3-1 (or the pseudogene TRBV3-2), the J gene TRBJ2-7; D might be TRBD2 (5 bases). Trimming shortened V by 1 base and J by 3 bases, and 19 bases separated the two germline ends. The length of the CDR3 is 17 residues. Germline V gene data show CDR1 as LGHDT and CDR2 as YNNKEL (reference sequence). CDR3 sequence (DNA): TGTGCCAGCAGCCAAGTAATTTTGGGTGGCCGGGGCTACGAGCAGTACTTC. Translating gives CASSQVILGGRGYEQYF.

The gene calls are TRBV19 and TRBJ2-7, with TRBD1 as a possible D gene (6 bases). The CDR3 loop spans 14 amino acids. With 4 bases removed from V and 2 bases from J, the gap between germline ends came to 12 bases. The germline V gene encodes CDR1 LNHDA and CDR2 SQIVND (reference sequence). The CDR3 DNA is TGTGCCAGTAGTACGGACCGGGACACCTACGAGCAGTACTTC. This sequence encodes CASSTDRDTYEQYF.

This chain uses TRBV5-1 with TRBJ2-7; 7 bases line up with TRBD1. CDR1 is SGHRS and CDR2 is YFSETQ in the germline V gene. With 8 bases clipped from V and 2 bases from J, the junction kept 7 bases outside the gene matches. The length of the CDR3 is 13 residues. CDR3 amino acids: CASQTGEAYEQYF. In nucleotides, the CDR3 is TGCGCCAGTCAAACAGGGGAAGCCTACGAGCAGTACTTC.

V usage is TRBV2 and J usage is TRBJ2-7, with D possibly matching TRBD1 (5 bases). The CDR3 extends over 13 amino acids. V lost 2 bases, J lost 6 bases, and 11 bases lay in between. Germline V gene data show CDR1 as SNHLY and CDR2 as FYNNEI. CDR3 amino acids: CASSEQGAAEQYF. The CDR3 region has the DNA TGTGCCAGCAGTGAACAGGGTGCGGCCGAGCAGTACTTC.